Each of the 31 T cell receptor beta chains below was sequenced from the same sample in a study of CD8 T cells in ankylosing spondylitis. Overall study findings and caveats: Fewer than ten highly homologous variants made up a TCR beta motif, and this motif appeared characteristic of ankylosing spondylitis blood.

No antigen is known for these receptors. TCRdb analysed the 5' RACE reads with MiXCR anew, one entry per CDR3 protein. The sample yields roughly 470,000 distinct CDR3 sequences, 25% to 30% seen once. Specimen: blood, either unsorted or a sorted T cell fraction (not recorded which). The receptors stem from a male donor with ankylosing spondylitis.

The chain employs TRBV5-1 and TRBJ2-7, with TRBD2 matching 7 bases. CDR1 SGHRS and CDR2 YFSETQ come from the germline V gene. CDR3 length: 15 amino acids. The J segment lost 5 bases and the V segment lost 0 bases, leaving 8 bases of the junction unmatched. CDR3 residues: CASSLAPGLADEQYF. The CDR3 bases are TGCGCCAGCAGCTTGGCCCCCGGCCTAGCGGACGAGCAGTACTTC.

The chain combines TRBV24-1 with TRBJ2-1; TRBD2 matches at 12 bases. The V and J ends lost 5 bases and 6 bases, in that order; junction bases with no gene match: 7. The CDR3 contains 16 residues. Germline V gene lookup returns CDR1 KGHDR and CDR2 SFDVKD. For the CDR3, the DNA is TGTGCCACCAGTGGGGTAGGACTAGCGGGAATCAATGAGCAGTTCTTC. Translated, it gives CATSGVGLAGINEQFF.

The chain combines TRBV20-1 with TRBJ2-1; 9 bases fit TRBD2. Germline V lookup: CDR1 DFQATT, CDR2 SNEGSKA (reference sequence). The CDR3 loop spans 13 amino acids. Here the CDR3 reads CSPTSGPYNEQFF. The CDR3 nucleotides are TGCAGCCCGACTAGCGGACCCTACAATGAGCAGTTCTTC.

This clonotype was counted only a few times. V and J are TRBV28 and TRBJ2-4; D is unresolved. Germline V gene sequence: CDR1 MDHEN, CDR2 SYDVKM. CDR3 length: 16 amino acids. V was shortened by 5 bases and J by 0 bases, with 14 bases between the two germline ends. Written as DNA, the CDR3 is TGTGCCAGCAGTAAGGTCTTAAATCTAGCCAAAAACATTCAGTACTTC. It codes for CASSKVLNLAKNIQYF.

This clonotype has just a few counts. The CDR3 DNA reads TGTGCCAGCAGCTTAAGGTCGAGGGGTCTAAGCACAGATACGCAGTATTTT. It is translated as CASSLRSRGLSTDTQYF. The chain combines TRBV7-2 with TRBJ2-3; the D call may be TRBD1 or TRBD2 (5 bases each). From germline, CDR1 is SGHTA and CDR2 FQGNSA. V was trimmed by 2 bases and J by 0 bases, leaving 15 bases between them. This CDR3 has 17 amino acids.

This clonotype appeared a few times. The chain links TRBV20-1 to TRBJ2-1; D is ambiguous. V lost 1 base to trimming and J lost 1 base, with 11 bases between them. This CDR3 has 15 residues. Germline V gives CDR1 DFQATT, CDR2 SNEGSKA (reference sequence). The CDR3 reads CSARVPTYSYNEQFF. CDR3 DNA: TGCAGTGCTAGAGTCCCGACCTATTCCTACAATGAGCAGTTCTTC.

The rearrangement joins TRBV6-5 to TRBJ2-1; D is ambiguous. There are 15 residues in the CDR3. V shed 4 bases and J shed 0 bases, with 10 bases lying between them. CDR1 and CDR2 (germline): MNHEY, SVGAGI. In DNA, the CDR3 is TGTGCCAGCAGTTTCGGGTTCGCCTCCTACAATGAGCAGTTCTTC. Encoded protein: CASSFGFASYNEQFF.

The J gene is TRBJ2-3, the V gene TRBV2, with unresolved D. The V end lost 0 bases, the J end lost 7 bases, and 11 bases lay between the germline ends. This CDR3 comprises 14 residues. The germline gives CDR1 SNHLY, CDR2 FYNNEI. The CDR3 region is CASSEASLENTQYF. For the CDR3, the DNA is TGTGCCAGCAGTGAAGCATCCCTCGAAAATACGCAGTATTTT. The whole variable domain, remainder taken from reference TRBV2 and TRBJ2-3, is EPEVTQTPSHQVTQMGQEVILRCVPISNHLYFYWYRQILGQKVEFLVSFYNNEISEKSEIFDDQFSVERPDGSNFTLKIRSTKLEDSAMYFCASSEASLENTQYFGPGTRLTVL.

This clonotype was detected ten times or more. This rearrangement joins TRBV10-2 to TRBJ2-3; 9 nucleotides align to TRBD2. The J segment lost 1 base and the V segment lost 5 bases, leaving 1 base of the junction unmatched. The CDR3 sequence is 14 residues long. From germline, CDR1 is WSHSY and CDR2 SAAADI. The DNA for the CDR3 is TGCGCCAGCAGTCGACTAGCGGGCACAGATACGCAGTATTTT. It is translated as CASSRLAGTDTQYF.

This clonotype was observed a few times. The CDR3 loop is CASSQVYTSGRYF. DNA of the CDR3: TGTGCCAGCAGCCAAGTTTATACTAGCGGGAGGTACTTC. J is TRBJ2-5 and V is TRBV14, with TRBD2 matching 11 bases. With V trimmed by 1 base and J by 13 bases, 5 bases remained unmatched. Germline V gives CDR1 SGHDN, CDR2 FVKESK. The CDR3 spans 13 residues.

There are a few counts of this clonotype. This rearrangement joins TRBV7-2 to TRBJ2-5, with 11 bases fitting TRBD2. The CDR3 is 16 amino acids. Germline V lookup: CDR1 SGHTA, CDR2 FQGNSA. The J segment lost 4 bases and the V segment lost 5 bases, leaving 9 bases of the junction unmatched. In DNA, the CDR3 is TGTGCCAGCAGCGAGGGGCCTAGCGGGAGGAGAGAGACCCAGTACTTC. This gives the protein CASSEGPSGRRETQYF.

The table lists this clonotype with many counts. The CDR3 reads CASSRQGEAFF. In DNA, the CDR3 is TGTGCCAGCAGTCGACAGGGTGAAGCTTTCTTT. The J gene is TRBJ1-1, the V gene TRBV12-3 or TRBV12-4, with 7 bases aligning to TRBD1. Trimming took 5 bases from V and 7 from J; bases not matched to a gene: 1. This CDR3 region has 11 residues.

This clonotype was recorded a few times. This chain uses TRBV3-1 with TRBJ2-1; possible D gene TRBD2, 5 bases. Germline assignment: CDR1 LGHDT and CDR2 YNNKEL (reference sequence). V shed 4 bases and J shed 1 base, with 11 bases lying between them. The CDR3 length is 15 residues. The CDR3: CASSPYGESYNEQFF. For the CDR3, the DNA is TGTGCCAGCAGCCCTTACGGGGAGTCCTACAATGAGCAGTTCTTC.

There are many counts of this clonotype. The V and J genes are TRBV5-1 and TRBJ1-1; D remains ambiguous. CDR1 SGHRS and CDR2 YFSETQ come from the germline V gene. Trimming took off 0 bases at V and 2 bases at J, with 8 bases between the two ends. CDR3 length equals 14 residues. The CDR3 coding sequence is TGCGCCAGCAGCTTGGATAGGGTAAACACTGAAGCTTTCTTT. It is translated as CASSLDRVNTEAFF.

The chain has TRBV11-2 and TRBJ2-3; D gene ambiguous. Trimming took 0 bases from V and 8 from J, leaving 12 bases between them. This CDR3 is 14 amino acids long. Germline CDR1 and CDR2: SGHAT and FQNNGV. CDR3 in DNA: TGTGCCAGCAGCTTAGAAGGGTTTCGCGGTACGCAGTATTTT. It yields the protein CASSLEGFRGTQYF.

V usage is TRBV7-2 and J usage is TRBJ2-1, with TRBD2 matching over 7 bases. Trimming at V came to 7 bases and at J to 0 bases, leaving 12 bases not matched to a gene. The CDR3 has 17 residues. The germline gives CDR1 SGHTA, CDR2 FQGNSA. CDR3 nucleotides: TGTGCCAGCACCAAAGGTGGCGGGAGTATCTCCTACAATGAGCAGTTCTTC. Translating it yields CASTKGGGSISYNEQFF.

The chain links TRBV5-1 to TRBJ1-3, with a tentative D call TRBD1 (5 bases). The V gene's germline CDR1 is SGHRS and CDR2 YFSETQ. The CDR3 is 15 residues long. Deletions cut 4 bases from V and 3 bases from J, with 14 bases between. The CDR3, as DNA: TGCGCCAGCAGCGGGGGTCCGCTTGGTGGAAACACCATATATTTT. Encoded protein: CASSGGPLGGNTIYF. The complete variable domain, with remaining parts taken from reference TRBV5-1 and TRBJ1-3, reads KAGVTQTPRYLIKTRGQQVTLSCSPISGHRSVSWYQQTPGQGLQFLFEYFSETQRNKGNFPGRFSGRQFSNSRSEMNVSTLELGDSALYLCASSGGPLGGNTIYFGEGSWLTVV.

The V and J genes are TRBV20-1 and TRBJ2-1; D is uncertain. V lost 5 bases and J 8 bases, leaving 13 bases between the germline ends. This CDR3 has 12 amino acids. Germline V gene sequence: CDR1 DFQATT, CDR2 SNEGSKA (reference sequence). The CDR3 loop reads CSAGPGGYEQFF. CDR3 sequence (DNA): TGCAGTGCTGGTCCAGGCGGCTATGAGCAGTTCTTC.

A note on this clonotype: Its ends do not fully match the called genes, so a read error is possible. This sequence joins TRBV27 and TRBJ1-2; D call uncertain. The germline CDR1 and CDR2 sequences are MNHEY and SMNVEV (reference sequence). The CDR3 covers 13 residues. DNA of the CDR3: TGTGCCAGCAGTTTGAACGTTTTTGGGGTTCCGAGGTTC. Residues: CASSLNVFGVPRF.

This clonotype was counted only a few times. This rearrangement joins TRBV5-1 to TRBJ2-3; TRBD2 might be the D (5 bases). V was shortened by 3 bases and J by 1 base, with 9 bases between the two germline ends. The CDR3 contains 14 residues. Germline V gene lookup returns CDR1 SGHRS and CDR2 YFSETQ. This chain's CDR3 is CASSSRAGTDTQYF. The CDR3, as DNA: TGCGCCAGCAGCTCGCGGGCCGGCACAGATACGCAGTATTTT.

The chain links TRBV20-1 to TRBJ2-1; the match to TRBD2 covers 8 bases. V was clipped by 3 bases and J by 7 bases; unmatched bases: 8. Germline V gives CDR1 DFQATT, CDR2 SNEGSKA (reference sequence). The CDR3 length is 14 residues. The CDR3 coding sequence is TGCAGTGCTAGCCGGGAGGGCCTAAGGAATGAGCAGTTCTTC. As protein: CSASREGLRNEQFF.

This clonotype showed up just a few times. The rearrangement joins TRBV11-2 to TRBJ2-1, with 7 positions matching TRBD1. V lost 3 bases to trimming and J lost 9 bases; unmatched junction nucleotides: 5. The CDR3 runs to 13 residues. Germline lookup yields CDR1 SGHAT and CDR2 FQNNGV. Here the CDR3 DNA reads TGTGCCAGCAGCTTCACAGGGGCGCGTGAGCAGTTCTTC. As protein: CASSFTGAREQFF.

This chain uses TRBV20-1 with TRBJ1-2; TRBD1 might be the D (6 bases). V was trimmed by 4 bases and J by 5 bases, leaving 14 bases between them. The germline V gene has CDR1 DFQATT and CDR2 SNEGSKA (reference sequence). This CDR3 comprises 13 residues. The CDR3 DNA reads as TGCAGTGCTACCATCGACAGGCTTTATGGCTACACCTTC. Translating it yields CSATIDRLYGYTF.

This clonotype has a handful of counts. This chain connects TRBV29-1 to TRBJ2-5, with 8 bases fitting TRBD2. Germline CDR1 is SQVTM and CDR2 is ANQGSEA. The CDR3 contains 13 residues. The V gene end was trimmed by 7 bases and the J gene end by 5 bases; junction bases not matched to a gene: 9. The CDR3 spells CSASSGTGETQYF. CDR3 bases: TGCAGCGCCAGTAGCGGGACTGGGGAGACCCAGTACTTC.

DNA of the CDR3: TGCGCCAGCAGCTTTGAAGGGAGCTCCTACAATGAGCAGTTCTTC. Amino acid sequence: CASSFEGSSYNEQFF. This chain joins TRBV5-1 and TRBJ2-1, with D tentatively TRBD2 (5 bases). The V gene's germline CDR1 is SGHRS and CDR2 YFSETQ. With 2 bases removed from V and 0 bases from J, the gap between germline ends came to 9 bases. CDR3 size: 15 residues.

This clonotype was observed a handful of times. The chain links TRBV7-9 to TRBJ2-2; the D is unclear. The CDR3 runs to 13 residues. V was pared by 8 bases and J by 3 bases, with 10 bases between. Germline values: CDR1 SEHNR, CDR2 FQNEAQ (reference sequence). Here the CDR3 DNA reads TGTGCCAGCCATCCAGGACACACCGGGGAGCTGTTTTTT. Its translation: CASHPGHTGELFF.

Only a few counts were recorded for this clonotype. V is TRBV10-3 and J is TRBJ2-7, with TRBD1 matching 9 bases. V was clipped by 3 bases and J by 7 bases; unmatched bases: 10. CDR3 length: 15 residues. Germline V gene lookup returns CDR1 ENHRY and CDR2 SYGVKD. This CDR3 reads CAISDTSGTGREQYF. The CDR3, as DNA: TGTGCCATCAGTGATACCTCAGGGACAGGGCGGGAGCAGTACTTC.

V gene TRBV10-3 combines with J gene TRBJ1-1; D unresolved. The CDR3 is 13 residues long. With 4 bases removed from V and 4 bases from J, the gap between germline ends came to 10 bases. Germline V gene sequence: CDR1 ENHRY, CDR2 SYGVKD. CDR3 DNA: TGTGCCATCAGTGGCGTACAGTTCACTGAAGCTTTCTTT. It specifies CAISGVQFTEAFF.

This clonotype was seen just once. This rearrangement joins TRBV5-1 to TRBJ1-2; TRBD1 matches 7 bases. Germline V gene sequence: CDR1 SGHRS, CDR2 YFSETQ. The CDR3 sequence is 15 residues long. V shed 4 bases and J 2 bases; nucleotides not matched to a gene: 8. In DNA, the CDR3 is TGCGCCAGCAGCGCCGACAGGGAGCTGAACTATGGCTACACCTTC. Its protein product is CASSADRELNYGYTF.

This clonotype was observed a few times. This sequence joins TRBV7-2 and TRBJ2-1, with TRBD2 matching 11 bases. The CDR3 runs to 19 residues. Germline-derived CDR1 and CDR2 are SGHTA and FQGNSA. V lost 0 bases and J lost 0; bases outside the gene matches: 7. Here the CDR3 DNA reads TGTGCCAGCAGCTTAGCACCCGGGACTAGCGGCAACTCCTACAATGAGCAGTTCTTC. It yields the protein CASSLAPGTSGNSYNEQFF. The whole variable domain, remainder taken from reference TRBV7-2 and TRBJ2-1, is GAGVSQSPSNKVTEKGKDVELRCDPISGHTALYWYRQSLGQGLEFLIYFQGNSAPDKSGLPSDRFSAERTGGSVSTLTIQRTQQEDSAVYLCASSLAPGTSGNSYNEQFFGPGTRLTVL.

V and J are TRBV2 and TRBJ2-7, with 8 nucleotides matching TRBD2. V lost 3 bases to trimming and J lost 1 base; unmatched junction nucleotides: 5. The germline gives CDR1 SNHLY, CDR2 FYNNEI. The CDR3 contains 15 residues. CDR3 sequence: CASSEGGRRSYEQYF. The CDR3 DNA reads as TGTGCCAGCAGTGAGGGCGGGAGGAGGTCCTACGAGCAGTACTTC.